This TCR beta chain appears in the sequencing data of a study of molecular identifiers for immune sequencing clone quantification. In preparing bulk TCR libraries, previously described methods and listed TCR primers were used. TCRdb fed the PCR reads into MiXCR, producing one record per CDR3 protein. There are 90,000 or so distinct CDR3 sequences in the sample; around a quarter occur only once, and less than 0.85% lies in the top ten. General observations from the study: Barcodes shared by identical TCR molecules could lead to underestimated sizes of highly expanded clones.

V lost 6 bases to trimming and J lost 8 bases, with 16 bases between them. CDR3 length: 13 residues. Germline-derived CDR1 and CDR2 are MNHEY and SMNVEV (reference sequence). A word on this clonotype: What it binds is not known.

This sequence was found in a human donor in good health. Some libraries in this study had Jurkat cell RNA spiked in. The genes are TRBV27 and TRBJ1-1; a possible D gene is TRBD1 (6 bases). Material for sequencing was naive CD8+ T cells from blood, with Jurkat cell RNA spiked in. Subset of the sample: FACS-sorted CD8+CD4-CCR7+CD45RA+ naive T cells. DNA for the CDR3: TGTGCCAGCAGGTGGACAGCAGCCAGCGAAGCTTTCTTT. Its translation is CASRWTAASEAFF.